The clone carrying this T cell receptor (beta chain) was seen repeatedly, ten times or more. What it binds is unknown. The data were taken from a study of naive and memory T cell subsets. Overall study results and limits: The RNA method is potentially sensitive to activation and differentiation changes.

CDR1 is SGHRS and CDR2 is YFSETQ in the germline V gene. The V segment lost 0 bases and the J segment 9 bases; nucleotides outside the gene matches: 16. The CDR3 extends over 18 amino acids. Four PCR rounds used nested alpha and beta constant region primers plus the SP2 primer. Reverse transcription of blood and skin TCR RNA was primed at alpha and beta constant regions. In TCRdb, the 5' RACE reads were re-called with MiXCR into one record per CDR3 protein. The sample contains more than 45,000 distinct CDR3 sequences, 5.5% to 8.5% of which appear only once. The library had UMIs added by 3' ligation of an oligonucleotide to TCR cDNA. Adult healthy volunteers gave 2.5 ml peripheral blood for whole-blood RNA. Reverse transcription used DNase-treated unsorted total RNA, aiming for 1 to 1000 ng.

The chain uses TRBV5-1 and TRBJ2-1; 9 nucleotides align to TRBD2. The clonotype comes from a male donor in good health. CDR3 region: CASSLAASGILTRGEQFF. CDR3 sequence (DNA): TGCGCCAGCAGCTTGGCAGCTAGCGGGATCTTAACCAGGGGTGAGCAGTTCTTC. The whole variable domain, remainder taken from reference TRBV5-1 and TRBJ2-1, is KAGVTQTPRYLIKTRGQQVTLSCSPISGHRSVSWYQQTPGQGLQFLFEYFSETQRNKGNFPGRFSGRQFSNSRSEMNVSTLELGDSALYLCASSLAASGILTRGEQFFGPGTRLTVL.